This T cell receptor (beta chain) was captured in a study of blood T cell repertoires in COVID-19. The assay was immunoSEQ multiplex PCR, and TCRdb's table has in-frame clones only and misses some. This sample yields roughly 250,000 clones, of which over 75% are seen a single time; approximately 4.2% belongs to the top ten. This CDR3 has 13 amino acids. Trimming took 4 bases from V and 4 from J, leaving 10 bases between them. The germline V gene has CDR1 LNHDA and CDR2 SQIVND (reference sequence). Cohort 3 recovery required two negative PCRs, clearance, or symptom resolution. Input material: PBMCs or T cells enriched from blood (not recorded which). This receptor was taken from a woman aged 25 to 39 who had recovered from COVID-19. The V call is TRBV19, the J call TRBJ1-1, with no clear D. CDR3: CASSNSLGTEAFF. CDR3 nucleotide sequence: TGTGCCAGTAGTAATTCCCTAGGCACTGAAGCTTTCTTT.